What follows are 21 T cell receptor beta chains derived from one specimen sequenced in a study of blood T cell repertoires in COVID-19. Some clones are missing from TCRdb's copy, which holds only in-frame ones; the method was immunoSEQ multiplex PCR. The table shows 150,000 to 200,000 clones, with nearly 80% occurring only once. Sequenced material: peripheral blood. These receptors were taken from a woman in her seventies with acute or convalescent COVID-19.

This sequence joins TRBV5-6 and TRBJ2-1; a possible D gene is TRBD2 (5 bases). Between the trimmed V and J ends, which lost 1 base and 2 bases, there was a span of 10 bases. In germline, CDR1 is SGHDT, CDR2 YYEEEE. CDR3 length equals 15 residues. CDR3 amino acids: CASSLIDGTYNEQFF. Written as DNA, the CDR3 is TGTGCCAGCAGCTTGATTGACGGGACCTACAATGAGCAGTTCTTC.

The V call is TRBV6-5, the J call TRBJ2-1, with D perhaps matching TRBD2 (7 bases). The CDR3 is 11 residues long. V lost 11 bases, J lost 9 bases, and 14 bases lay in between. CDR1 MNHEY and CDR2 SVGAGI come from the germline V gene. CDR3 DNA sequence: TGTGCCGGGAGGGACATCACTGAGCAGTTCTTC. Its protein is CAGRDITEQFF.

This clone appeared a few times. The sample carries other DNA sequences with the same CDR3. The chain carries TRBV7-3 and TRBJ1-1; no clear D. The CDR3 runs to 13 residues. Germline V lookup: CDR1 SGHTA, CDR2 FQGTGA. Trimming cost V 3 bases and J 1 base, with 6 bases left between them. The DNA of the CDR3 is TGTGCCAGCAGCTTCGGCGGGAACACTGAAGCTTTCTTT. Its translation: CASSFGGNTEAFF.

This clone was seen more than once but under ten times. The V and J genes are TRBV25-1 and TRBJ2-7; a weak D match, TRBD1 (6 bases). Germline V gene lookup returns CDR1 MGHDK and CDR2 SYGVNS. This CDR3 spans 14 amino acids. V lost 6 bases and J lost 3, with 15 bases in between. CDR3 sequence reads: CASRRADRFYEQYF. For the CDR3, the DNA is TGTGCCAGCAGGAGGGCCGACAGGTTCTACGAGCAGTACTTC.

V usage is TRBV25-1 and J usage is TRBJ1-6, with D hard to call. This CDR3 comprises 14 residues. V was clipped by 8 bases and J by 0 bases, with 8 bases between them. Germline V gene lookup returns CDR1 MGHDK and CDR2 SYGVNS. The CDR3: CASQVSSYNSPLHF. CDR3 nucleotide sequence: TGTGCCAGCCAAGTGAGCTCCTATAATTCACCCCTCCACTTT.

There are a few counts of this clone. Here the CDR3 reads CASSYSPSGGETQYF. The DNA of the CDR3 is TGTGCCAGCAGTTACTCCCCCAGCGGGGGAGAGACCCAGTACTTC. The chain combines TRBV6-5 with TRBJ2-5; 8 bases map to TRBD2. The J segment lost 4 bases and the V segment lost 0 bases, leaving 4 bases of the junction unmatched. CDR1 is MNHEY and CDR2 is SVGAGI in the germline V gene. CDR3 length: 15 residues.

This clone showed up just once. The chain has TRBV27 and TRBJ2-6; 10 nucleotides agree with TRBD1. Trimming removed 5 bases from V and 0 bases from J; junction bases left unmatched: 10. The germline CDR1 and CDR2 sequences are MNHEY and SMNVEV (reference sequence). The CDR3 has 19 amino acids. CDR3 DNA: TGTGCCAGCAGTGCCCTGACAGGGGGCTTCATCTCTGGGGCCAACGTCCTGACTTTC. It translates to CASSALTGGFISGANVLTF.

The chain recombines TRBV30 with TRBJ2-3; D is undetermined. CDR3 length: 13 residues. Trimming removed 8 bases from V and 1 base from J, with 13 bases in between. Germline CDR1 reads GTSNPN; CDR2 reads SVGIG (reference sequence). The CDR3 loop reads CAGLILGTDTQYF. CDR3 DNA: TGTGCCGGATTAATTCTAGGCACAGATACGCAGTATTTT.

This clone came up once. The genes are TRBV4-1 and TRBJ2-3, with 11 bases matching TRBD2. The CDR3 runs 19 residues. CDR1 and CDR2 from the germline V gene are MGHRA and YSYEKL. The ends lost 4 bases at V and 0 bases at J; junction bases unmatched: 12. This CDR3 reads CASSRNILAGGRSTDTQYF. CDR3 sequence (DNA): TGCGCCAGCAGCCGGAATATCTTAGCGGGAGGGAGGAGCACAGATACGCAGTATTTT.

This sequence joins TRBV6-5 and TRBJ2-4; 10 bases are a match to TRBD1. V lost 7 bases, J lost 6 bases, and 6 bases stayed unmatched. Germline V gene sequence: CDR1 MNHEY, CDR2 SVGAGI. The CDR3 runs to 14 residues. CDR3 sequence (DNA): TGTGCCAGCATGTTGGACAGGGGGGGAAACATTCAGTACTTC. Translating it yields CASMLDRGGNIQYF.

This chain connects TRBV27 to TRBJ1-6, with 10 bases aligning to TRBD1. In germline, CDR1 is MNHEY, CDR2 SMNVEV (reference sequence). Trimming took 8 bases from V and 11 from J; bases not matched to a gene: 9. The CDR3 is made up of 14 amino acids. CDR3 loop: CASGRDRGIPPLHF. The CDR3 DNA reads TGTGCCAGCGGCCGGGACAGGGGAATTCCACCCCTCCACTTT.

The chain employs TRBV20-1 and TRBJ2-5, with TRBD1 matching over 7 bases. Trimming cost V 3 bases and J 3 bases; bases outside gene matches: 19. Germline values: CDR1 DFQATT, CDR2 SNEGSKA (reference sequence). The CDR3 is made up of 18 amino acids. In DNA form, the CDR3 reads TGCAGTGCTAGTGATGTAGGTGATTGGACAGGAAGCGAAGAGACCCAGTACTTC. Encoded protein: CSASDVGDWTGSEETQYF.

The rearrangement links TRBV10-3 to TRBJ2-5; TRBD2 is a possible D gene (6 bases). CDR1 is ENHRY, CDR2 SYGVKD, per germline. The CDR3 length is 13 residues. The ends were cut back, 4 bases at V and 5 bases at J, with 11 bases in the middle. As DNA, the CDR3 is TGTGCCATCAGTGCAATTGGGGGGGAGACCCAGTACTTC. It encodes CAISAIGGETQYF.

This rearrangement joins TRBV11-3 to TRBJ1-1; D ambiguous. Trimming cost V 2 bases and J 0 bases, with 4 bases left between them. The CDR3 has 13 amino acids. Germline V CDR1 and CDR2: SGHNT, YENEEA. CDR3 sequence: CASSLFMNTEAFF. The CDR3 DNA is TGTGCCAGCAGCTTATTTATGAACACTGAAGCTTTCTTT. Using reference TRBV11-3 and TRBJ1-1 for the parts outside the CDR3, the full variable domain is EAGVVQSPRYKIIEKKQPVAFWCNPISGHNTLYWYLQNLGQGPELLIRYENEEAVDDSQLPKDRFSAERLKGVDSTLKIQPAELGDSAVYLCASSLFMNTEAFFGQGTRLTVV.

This chain joins TRBV7-8 and TRBJ1-2, with D unclear. This CDR3 has 13 residues. Germline V gives CDR1 SGHVS, CDR2 FQNEAQ. V lost 1 base and J 4 bases, leaving 7 bases between the germline ends. The CDR3 coding sequence is TGTGCCAGCAGCTTAGGACTGATCTATGGCTACACCTTC. This translates into CASSLGLIYGYTF. The full variable domain, with the rest looked up from reference TRBV7-8 and TRBJ1-2, is GAGVSQSPRYKVAKRGQDVALRCDPISGHVSLFWYQQALGQGPEFLTYFQNEAQLDKSGLPSDRFFAERPEGSVSTLKIQRTQQEDSAVYLCASSLGLIYGYTFGSGTRLTVV.

In its sample, this clone was seen a few times. The gene calls are TRBV6-5 and TRBJ2-2; 7 nucleotides line up with TRBD2. Trimming took 5 bases from V and 6 from J; bases not matched to a gene: 3. CDR3 length equals 13 residues. Germline V lookup: CDR1 MNHEY, CDR2 SVGAGI. Written as DNA, the CDR3 is TGTGCCAGCAGTCCACGGGAGGCCGGGGAGCTGTTTTTT. Translated: CASSPREAGELFF.

J is TRBJ2-7 and V is TRBV2, with TRBD2 matching over 9 bases. From germline, CDR1 is SNHLY and CDR2 FYNNEI. V trimming: 1 base; J trimming: 3 bases; junction bases outside the gene matches: 10. CDR3 length: 17 amino acids. CDR3 amino acids: CASSEGVIGLAYYEQYF. CDR3 sequence (DNA): TGTGCCAGCAGTGAAGGAGTAATAGGACTAGCGTACTACGAGCAGTACTTC. Drawing the rest from reference TRBV2 and TRBJ2-7, the complete variable domain is EPEVTQTPSHQVTQMGQEVILRCVPISNHLYFYWYRQILGQKVEFLVSFYNNEISEKSEIFDDQFSVERPDGSNFTLKIRSTKLEDSAMYFCASSEGVIGLAYYEQYFGPGTRLTVT.

Comments on this clone: The same CDR3 arises from other DNA sequences in this sample as well. This chain links TRBV5-1 with TRBJ1-6, with TRBD1 matching over 10 bases. V dropped 3 bases and J dropped 8; count of bases not matched to a gene: 5. The length of the CDR3 is 15 residues. From germline, CDR1 is SGHRS and CDR2 YFSETQ. CDR3 residues: CASSSLTGGDSPLHF. DNA for the CDR3: TGCGCCAGCAGCTCGTTGACAGGGGGCGATTCACCCCTCCACTTT.

The rearrangement uses TRBV2 and TRBJ2-1; possible D gene TRBD2, 5 bases. The CDR3 has 14 amino acids. Germline CDR1 is SNHLY and CDR2 is FYNNEI. Trimming stripped 8 bases from V and 7 bases from J, with 18 bases between. The CDR3 sequence is CASGDLAFRNEQFF. CDR3 in DNA: TGTGCCAGCGGGGATCTAGCTTTTCGGAATGAGCAGTTCTTC.

The chain recombines TRBV5-4 with TRBJ2-7; the D gene is possibly TRBD2 (6 bases). Germline CDR1 reads SGHNT; CDR2 reads YYREEE (reference sequence). The CDR3 consists of 15 residues. V dropped 1 base and J dropped 6 bases, with 17 bases sitting between them. DNA of the CDR3: TGTGCCAGCAGCTTGTTTCGACCGGGAGTGGGCGAGCAGTACTTC. Protein product: CASSLFRPGVGEQYF. The entire variable domain, with the rest obtained from reference TRBV5-4 and TRBJ2-7, is as follows: ETGVTQSPTHLIKTRGQQVTLRCSSQSGHNTVSWYQQALGQGPQFIFQYYREEENGRGNFPPRFSGLQFPNYSSELNVNALELDDSALYLCASSLFRPGVGEQYFGPGTRLTVT.

This sequence joins TRBV27 and TRBJ2-6, with D maybe TRBD1 (6 bases). The germline V gene has CDR1 MNHEY and CDR2 SMNVEV (reference sequence). The length of the CDR3 is 18 residues. V lost 4 bases and J lost 0, with 16 bases in between. This CDR3 reads CASSSPDSYRSGANVLTF. CDR3 nucleotides: TGTGCCAGCAGTTCCCCGGACAGCTACCGCTCTGGGGCCAACGTCCTGACTTTC.